The subject of this entry is one T cell receptor (beta chain). The germline V gene has CDR1 MNHNY and CDR2 SVGAGI (reference sequence). V was shortened by 3 bases and J by 2 bases, with 8 bases between the two germline ends. This CDR3 is 13 amino acids long. Method: immunoSEQ multiplex PCR; TCRdb's copy keeps in-frame clones and lacks some. In the table there are 20,000 to 25,000 clones, around nine tenths of which are singletons. The data belong to a study of blood T cell repertoires in COVID-19. The rearrangement joins TRBV6-6 to TRBJ2-7, with D unresolved. Sample: peripheral blood. This receptor was identified in a human donor with active COVID-19. The donor label of this sample is uncertain. The CDR3 loop reads CASSYAGPYEQYF. The CDR3 bases are TGTGCCAGCAGTTATGCTGGCCCCTACGAGCAGTACTTC.